The 20 T cell receptor beta chains presented below share a single source sample, sequenced in a study of a mutant IDH1 vaccine in newly diagnosed glioma. Some clones are missing from TCRdb's copy, which holds only in-frame ones; the method was immunoSEQ multiplex PCR. This table holds 55,000 to 65,000 clones, around four fifths found once. Sample time point: week 35, safety follow-up. Vaccine doses each comprised 300 ug of mutant IDH1 20-mer peptide, with topical imiquimod. These receptors' antigens are unknown. Sequencing used PBMCs, obtained from a glioma patient whose treatment included an IDH1 peptide vaccine. These receptors came from a man aged 25-45 years with glioma.

The chain couples TRBV7-8 to TRBJ2-2; D is undetermined. This CDR3 is built from 15 residues. Trimming shortened V by 6 bases and J by 6 bases, and 17 bases separated the two germline ends. CDR1 is SGHVS, CDR2 FQNEAQ, per germline. In DNA, the CDR3 is TGTGCCAGCAGATCCGCCGTTAGTGGTCCCGGGGAGCTGTTTTTT. Protein product: CASRSAVSGPGELFF.

V and J are TRBV19 and TRBJ1-5; a possible D gene is TRBD1 (5 bases). Between the trimmed V and J ends, which lost 4 bases and 5 bases, there was a span of 12 bases. The CDR3 runs to 14 residues. Germline CDR1 LNHDA, CDR2 SQIVND (reference sequence). As DNA, the CDR3 is TGTGCCAGTAGTAACACCGGGACCTATCAGCCCCAGCATTTT. Amino acid sequence: CASSNTGTYQPQHF.

This clone was counted once. J is TRBJ1-1 and V is TRBV18; D is perhaps TRBD1 (6 bases). Trimming removed 2 bases at V and 0 bases at J, with 10 bases between. Germline values: CDR1 KGHSH, CDR2 LQKENI. This CDR3 has 15 residues. The CDR3 protein is CASSPRGGMNTEAFF. The CDR3 DNA follows: TGTGCCAGCTCACCAAGGGGGGGGATGAACACTGAAGCTTTCTTT.

The chain recombines TRBV13 with TRBJ2-2; TRBD2 agrees at 10 bases. The V and J ends lost 4 bases and 1 base, in that order; junction bases with no gene match: 6. This CDR3 contains 17 residues. Germline V lookup: CDR1 PRHDT, CDR2 FYEKMQ (reference sequence). The CDR3 region is CASSSLAGGENTGELFF. In DNA, the CDR3 is TGTGCCAGCAGCTCCTTAGCGGGGGGCGAGAACACCGGGGAGCTGTTTTTT.

This chain links TRBV10-3 with TRBJ2-5, with D unresolved. Near its end, the DNA agrees better with TRBJ2-7, so the J call may be wrong. CDR1 ENHRY and CDR2 SYGVKD come from the germline V gene. This CDR3 comprises 14 residues. The CDR3 region has the DNA TGTGCCATCAGTAAAGAAGGGCAGTACTACGAGCAGTACTTC. As protein: CAISKEGQYYEQYF.

This clone was found once. J is TRBJ2-3 and V is TRBV28, with TRBD2 identical over 7 bases. V shed 11 bases, J shed 2 bases, and the junction held 16 bases outside the gene matches. The CDR3 length is 16 residues. Germline V gene sequence: CDR1 MDHEN, CDR2 SYDVKM. CDR3 sequence: CACTPSGARDTDTQYF. The CDR3 bases are TGTGCCTGTACCCCCAGCGGGGCCCGGGACACAGATACGCAGTATTTT.

The chain recombines TRBV15 with TRBJ2-5; D is perhaps TRBD1 (5 bases). The V end was cut by 2 bases, the J end by 3 bases, with 13 bases between. The CDR3 totals 15 residues. Per the germline V gene, CDR1 is LNHNV and CDR2 is YYDKDF (reference sequence). The DNA for the CDR3 is TGTGCCACCAGCAGACGAACGGACACTGAAGAGACCCAGTACTTC. It translates to CATSRRTDTEETQYF.

V usage is TRBV2 and J usage is TRBJ2-5; tentative D call: TRBD1 (5 bases). Trimming took 5 bases from V and 5 from J, leaving 18 bases between them. Germline lookup yields CDR1 SNHLY and CDR2 FYNNEI. This CDR3 region has 15 residues. The CDR3 nucleotides read TGTGCCAGCAGTCTACAGGATCTTATCTCGGAGACCCAGTACTTC. It is translated as CASSLQDLISETQYF.

V gene TRBV28 combines with J gene TRBJ2-3, with D possibly called TRBD1 or TRBD2 (5 bases each). CDR1 is MDHEN, CDR2 SYDVKM, per germline. The V gene lost 1 base and the J gene lost 0 bases, with 17 bases spanning the gap. CDR3 length: 18 amino acids. As DNA, the CDR3 is TGTGCCAGCAGTTTATTCGGGGCCAATCGGTACAGCACAGATACGCAGTATTTT. Translated, it gives CASSLFGANRYSTDTQYF.

The V and J genes are TRBV4-1 and TRBJ1-2, with TRBD1 as a possible D gene (6 bases). The CDR3 covers 15 residues. Germline V CDR1 and CDR2: MGHRA, YSYEKL. Trimming took 3 bases from V and 7 from J, leaving 18 bases between them. The CDR3 DNA reads as TGCGCCAGCAGCCACCCCCAGGGGACCCCGCTTGGCTACACCTTC. Amino acids: CASSHPQGTPLGYTF.

The V call is TRBV19, the J call TRBJ1-5, with D uncertain. Germline assignment: CDR1 LNHDA and CDR2 SQIVND (reference sequence). The CDR3 extends over 11 amino acids. V gave up 5 bases and J gave up 7 bases, with 6 bases separating them. DNA of the CDR3: TGTGCCAGTAGTGAGGGCCAGCCCCAGCATTTT. Its translation: CASSEGQPQHF. Variable domain in full (rest from reference TRBV19 and TRBJ1-5): DGGITQSPKYLFRKEGQNVTLSCEQNLNHDAMYWYRQDPGQGLRLIYYSQIVNDFQKGDIAEGYSVSREKKESFPLTVTSAQKNPTAFYLCASSEGQPQHFGDGTRLSIL.

J is TRBJ1-4 and V is TRBV5-1, with 7 nucleotides matching TRBD1. V lost 4 bases and J lost 4; bases outside the gene matches: 7. CDR3 length: 15 amino acids. Germline V CDR1 and CDR2: SGHRS, YFSETQ. This CDR3 is CASSAWDRHNEKLFF. CDR3 nucleotide sequence: TGCGCCAGCAGCGCCTGGGACAGACATAATGAAAAACTGTTTTTT.

This clone was observed a single time. The V call is TRBV14, the J call TRBJ2-5, with D unclear. This CDR3 spans 14 amino acids. CDR1 is SGHDN and CDR2 is FVKESK in the germline V gene. Trimming pared 6 bases from V and 2 bases from J, leaving 13 bases between. DNA for the CDR3: TGTGCCAGCAGTCTAGGTCCATTACAAGAGACCCAGTACTTC. Protein: CASSLGPLQETQYF.

The chain carries TRBV5-1 and TRBJ2-4; 7 bases are shared with TRBD2. V lost 4 bases, J lost 0 bases, and 13 bases stayed unmatched. Per germline, CDR1 SGHRS and CDR2 YFSETQ. CDR3 length: 18 amino acids. The CDR3 is CASSMGPLRGVAKNIQYF. CDR3 in DNA: TGCGCCAGCAGCATGGGCCCTCTTCGGGGGGTAGCCAAAAACATTCAGTACTTC. Together with reference TRBV5-1 and TRBJ2-4, the CDR3 gives the full variable domain: KAGVTQTPRYLIKTRGQQVTLSCSPISGHRSVSWYQQTPGQGLQFLFEYFSETQRNKGNFPGRFSGRQFSNSRSEMNVSTLELGDSALYLCASSMGPLRGVAKNIQYFGAGTRLSVL.

The V call is TRBV14, the J call TRBJ1-1; D unresolved. V dropped 1 base and J dropped 1 base, with 13 bases sitting between them. Germline CDR1 is SGHDN and CDR2 is FVKESK. The CDR3 has 16 amino acids. In nucleotides, the CDR3 is TGTGCCAGCAGCCAAGGGTGGCGACTTACGAACACTGAAGCTTTCTTT. It encodes CASSQGWRLTNTEAFF.

The table lists this clone with a count of one. This chain uses TRBV5-6 with TRBJ2-1, with D possibly TRBD2 on 6 matching bases. The CDR3 is 11 amino acids. Germline V gene lookup returns CDR1 SGHDT and CDR2 YYEEEE. Trimming left V 4 bases short and J 7 bases short, with 6 bases between. CDR3 sequence (DNA): TGTGCCAGCAGCCTAGCGAATGAGCAGTTCTTC. Its translation is CASSLANEQFF.

This clone was detected only once. V and J are TRBV5-6 and TRBJ2-5, with 8 nucleotides matching TRBD1. The trim removed 0 bases at V and 5 bases at J, leaving 6 bases unmatched. The CDR3 runs to 15 residues. Germline lookup yields CDR1 SGHDT and CDR2 YYEEEE. The CDR3 reads CASSLGTGYIETQYF. The CDR3 nucleotides are TGTGCCAGCAGCTTGGGGACAGGGTATATTGAGACCCAGTACTTC.

This clone was picked up one time. The chain links TRBV27 to TRBJ2-3; D tentatively reads TRBD1 or TRBD2 (6 bases each). Germline CDR1 and CDR2: MNHEY and SMNVEV (reference sequence). The V and J ends lost 6 bases and 3 bases respectively, with 13 bases between them. The CDR3 runs 14 residues. CDR3 in amino acids: CASRRRGRTDTQYF. The CDR3, as DNA: TGTGCCAGCAGGAGGAGGGGGAGGACAGATACGCAGTATTTT.

J is TRBJ1-2 and V is TRBV5-1; 7 bases agree with TRBD1. V lost 2 bases, J lost 4 bases, and 5 bases stayed unmatched. The CDR3 has 14 amino acids. From germline, CDR1 is SGHRS and CDR2 YFSETQ. CDR3 DNA: TGCGCCAGCAGCTTCCAGGGGGGCACCTATGGCTACACCTTC. Its protein product is CASSFQGGTYGYTF. The complete variable domain, with remaining parts taken from reference TRBV5-1 and TRBJ1-2, reads KAGVTQTPRYLIKTRGQQVTLSCSPISGHRSVSWYQQTPGQGLQFLFEYFSETQRNKGNFPGRFSGRQFSNSRSEMNVSTLELGDSALYLCASSFQGGTYGYTFGSGTRLTVV.

V gene TRBV27 combines with J gene TRBJ2-7; 7 bases agree with TRBD1. After removal of 3 bases from V and 6 bases from J, the junction contained 5 bases not matched to a gene. The CDR3 runs 13 residues. Germline V gives CDR1 MNHEY, CDR2 SMNVEV (reference sequence). CDR3 coding DNA: TGTGCCAGCAGTTTGACAGGGTCCATCGAGCAGTACTTC. This encodes CASSLTGSIEQYF.